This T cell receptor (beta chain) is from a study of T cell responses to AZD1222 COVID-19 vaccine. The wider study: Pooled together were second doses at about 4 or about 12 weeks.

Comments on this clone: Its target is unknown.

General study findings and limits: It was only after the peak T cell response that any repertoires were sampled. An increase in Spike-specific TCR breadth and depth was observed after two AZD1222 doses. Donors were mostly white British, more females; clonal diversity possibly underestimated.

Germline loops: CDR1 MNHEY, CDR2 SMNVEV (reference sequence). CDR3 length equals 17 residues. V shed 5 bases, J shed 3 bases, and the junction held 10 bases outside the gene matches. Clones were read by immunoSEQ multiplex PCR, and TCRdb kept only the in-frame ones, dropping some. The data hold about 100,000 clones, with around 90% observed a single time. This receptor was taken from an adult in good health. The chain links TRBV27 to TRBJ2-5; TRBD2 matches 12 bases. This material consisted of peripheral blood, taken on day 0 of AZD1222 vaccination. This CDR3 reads CASSRLGTSGLKETQYF. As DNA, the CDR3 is TGTGCCAGCAGTCGACTGGGGACTAGCGGGCTAAAAGAGACCCAGTACTTC.